A selection of T cell receptor beta chains follows, all from one sample in a study of vaccination effects on CD4 cells after COVID-19. Repertoires were generated with immunoSEQ multiplex PCR, while TCRdb's copy carries only in-frame clones and drops some. This repertoire shows 45,000 or so clones, approximately 81% found once; its top ten account for roughly 9.4%. Antigens of these TCRs are unknown. The source material was CD4+ T cells from PBMCs cultured without peptide, sampled before COVID-19 vaccination. All receptors derive from a human donor who had a prior SARS-CoV-2 infection. Each CDR3 is given with its conserved first and last residue. D genes are given only for firm matches. Clone size, where shown, is once, few, many, or a class for clones that have expanded.

D gene | clone size | J gene | V gene | CDR3 DNA | CDR3 protein
NA | NA | TRBJ1-2 | TRBV30 | TGTGCCTGGTGGACAACAGGGCAGGGTTATGGCTACACCTTC | CAWWTTGQGYGYTF
NA | few | TRBJ1-6 | TRBV4-2 | TGTGCCAGCAGCCAAGGTACAGGGAGAGGGGGGGGTTATTCACCCCTCCACTTT | CASSQGTGRGGGYSPLHF
NA | once | TRBJ2-5 | TRBV6-5 | TGTGCCAGCAGTCTCTGGAGGGGTCACCAAGAGACCCAGTACTTC | CASSLWRGHQETQYF
NA | few | TRBJ2-7 | TRBV4-1 | TGCGCCAGCAGCCAATTACCAGGATACGAGCAGTACTTC | CASSQLPGYEQYF
TRBD1 | NA | TRBJ1-2 | TRBV10-3 | TGTGCCATCGCTGGGACAGCAACCCCCGTGCATTTCTTC | CAIAGTATPVHFF
NA | NA | TRBJ2-1 | TRBV5-1 | TGCGCCAGCAGCTTGGCATCTGGGGGCTCCTACAATGAGCAGTTCTTC | CASSLASGGSYNEQFF
TRBD1 | NA | TRBJ1-4 | TRBV28 | TGTGCCAGCACTCCGGGACAGGGTAATAATGAAAAACTGTTTTTT | CASTPGQGNNEKLFF
TRBD1 | NA | TRBJ1-5 | TRBV6-5 | TGTGCCAGCTCCTTGACCGGGACAGGGGATCAGCCCCAGCATTTT | CASSLTGTGDQPQHF
TRBD1 | NA | TRBJ1-5 | TRBV5-5 | TGTGCCAGCAGCGTCGGACAGGGTGCCAATCAGCCCCAGCATTTT | CASSVGQGANQPQHF
NA | NA | TRBJ2-3 | TRBV7-5 | TGTGCCAGAAGTTCAAGACGCAAAGATACGCAGTATTTT | CARSSRRKDTQYF
TRBD2 | NA | TRBJ2-2 | TRBV6-1 | TGTGCCAGCAGTGAAGTGGTTAGCGGGCACTTGACCGGGGAGCTGTTTTTT | CASSEVVSGHLTGELFF
NA | once | TRBJ1-3 | TRBV18 | TGTGCCAGCTCACCAGCCAACTCTGGAAACACCATATATTTT | CASSPANSGNTIYF
NA | NA | TRBJ1-5 | TRBV2 | TGTGCCAGCAGTGAATACGGAGGGGGGAGCAATCAGCCCCAGCATTTT | CASSEYGGGSNQPQHF
NA | NA | TRBJ2-5 | TRBV6-5 | TGTGCCAGCAGTTACACCGTCGAAGAGACCCAGTACTTC | CASSYTVEETQYF
NA | NA | TRBJ2-3 | TRBV24-1 | TGTGCCACCAGTGATCCCCTGGGCCCAGGGGATACGCAGTATTTT | CATSDPLGPGDTQYF
NA | NA | TRBJ1-1 | TRBV5-5 | TGTGCCAGCAGCTTGGACTCGTGGGGGTCTGAAGCTTTCTTT | CASSLDSWGSEAFF
TRBD2 | NA | TRBJ2-1 | TRBV3-1/TRBV3-2 | TGTGCCAGCAGCCATCTAGCGGTGGGCAATGAGCAGTTCTTC | CASSHLAVGNEQFF
NA | NA | TRBJ2-7 | TRBV18 | TGTGCCAGCTCACCACCGTCTTCAGGGATGATCTACGAGCAGTACTTC | CASSPPSSGMIYEQYF
TRBD1 | NA | TRBJ1-6 | TRBV10-3 | TGTGCCATCAGTGAGATGTCAGGGGGCCTACATTATAATTCACCCCTCCACTTT | CAISEMSGGLHYNSPLHF
TRBD1 | NA | TRBJ2-7 | TRBV5-6 | TGTGCCAGCAGCCGGACAGGGGCTCTTTCAGTCAAGCAGTACTTC | CASSRTGALSVKQYF
NA | once | TRBJ2-7 | TRBV5-1 | TGCGCCAGCAGCTTGGGACCGATAACAGGAGAGCAGTACTTC | CASSLGPITGEQYF
NA | NA | TRBJ2-7 | TRBV7-9 | TGTGCCAGCAGCTTAGTGTGGGGGAATAGGAACTTC | CASSLVWGNRNF
TRBD2 | NA | TRBJ2-5 | TRBV4-3 | TGCGCCAGCAGCCAATCGGGACTAGCGGGAGAGGAGACCCAGTACTTC | CASSQSGLAGEETQYF
NA | NA | TRBJ2-5 | TRBV5-1 | TGCGCCAGCAGCCAAAACAGGGAAGGGGAGACCCAGTACTTC | CASSQNREGETQYF